One sample yielded the 8 T cell receptor beta chains listed below, sequenced in a study of control samples from healthy donors and cancer patients. Sequenced by immunoSEQ multiplex PCR; TCRdb stores in-frame clones only, minus some. The sample consists of more than 75,000 clones, roughly nine tenths of them appearing once. The sample taken for sequencing was blood. These receptors originate from a man aged 45-65 years in good health.

In DNA, the CDR3 is TGTGCCAGCAGCTTTGTACTGGGGGGGGCAGGGGAGACCCAGTACTTC. It translates to CASSFVLGGAGETQYF. The chain couples TRBV5-4 to TRBJ2-5, with a weak D call TRBD2 (7 bases). The CDR3 sequence is 16 residues long. The ends were cut back, 2 bases at V and 5 bases at J, with 19 bases in the middle. Germline values: CDR1 SGHNT, CDR2 YYREEE (reference sequence).

The chain uses TRBV9 and TRBJ1-1; tentative D call: TRBD1 (5 bases). This CDR3 has 13 residues. Germline V gene sequence: CDR1 SGDLS, CDR2 YYNGEE. With 0 bases removed from V and 8 bases from J, the gap between germline ends came to 11 bases. The CDR3 region has the DNA TGTGCCAGCAGCGTAGTCGGGCAGGGAGAAGCTTTCTTT. Translation: CASSVVGQGEAFF.

The rearrangement joins TRBV10-3 to TRBJ2-7; 8 bases line up with TRBD1. The V segment lost 2 bases and the J segment 2 bases; nucleotides outside the gene matches: 2. CDR1 is ENHRY, CDR2 SYGVKD, per germline. The length of the CDR3 is 14 residues. Written as DNA, the CDR3 is TGTGCCATCAGTGAGCCGGACAGGGCCTACGAGCAGTACTTC. This translates into CAISEPDRAYEQYF.

The chain carries TRBV27 and TRBJ1-4, with 7 bases matching TRBD1. After removal of 7 bases from V and 7 bases from J, the junction contained 9 bases not matched to a gene. Germline lookup yields CDR1 MNHEY and CDR2 SMNVEV (reference sequence). This CDR3 has 14 amino acids. The CDR3 region is CASTLWQGVEKLFF. The CDR3 nucleotides are TGTGCCAGCACTCTTTGGCAGGGGGTTGAAAAACTGTTTTTT.

This rearrangement joins TRBV18 to TRBJ1-3; D remains unclear. CDR3 length: 14 residues. Trimming shortened V by 3 bases and J by 2 bases, and 8 bases separated the two germline ends. Germline CDR1 reads KGHSH; CDR2 reads LQKENI. CDR3 in amino acids: CASSPPLAGNTIYF. The CDR3 DNA is TGTGCCAGCTCACCCCCGTTGGCTGGAAACACCATATATTTT.

The chain links TRBV27 to TRBJ2-7, with 8 bases lining up with TRBD1. In germline, CDR1 is MNHEY, CDR2 SMNVEV (reference sequence). There are 13 residues in the CDR3. V dropped 6 bases and J dropped 2; count of bases not matched to a gene: 3. The CDR3 region is CASRLQGAYEQYF. In nucleotides, the CDR3 is TGTGCCAGCAGGCTACAGGGGGCCTACGAGCAGTACTTC.

This chain links TRBV10-3 with TRBJ1-1, with TRBD1 matching over 7 bases. Germline V CDR1 and CDR2: ENHRY, SYGVKD. The CDR3 spans 14 residues. V gave up 3 bases and J gave up 0 bases; unmatched junction bases: 1. In DNA form, the CDR3 reads TGTGCCATCAGTGACAGGGGGATGAACACTGAAGCTTTCTTT. This translates into CAISDRGMNTEAFF.

The chain couples TRBV14 to TRBJ1-3, with D uncertain. The CDR3 consists of 16 residues. Germline CDR1 is SGHDN and CDR2 is FVKESK. Trimming shortened V by 1 base and J by 0 bases, and 10 bases separated the two germline ends. The CDR3 DNA reads TGTGCCAGCAGCCAAGGGTCACCGTTCTCTGGAAACACCATATATTTT. This gives the protein CASSQGSPFSGNTIYF.